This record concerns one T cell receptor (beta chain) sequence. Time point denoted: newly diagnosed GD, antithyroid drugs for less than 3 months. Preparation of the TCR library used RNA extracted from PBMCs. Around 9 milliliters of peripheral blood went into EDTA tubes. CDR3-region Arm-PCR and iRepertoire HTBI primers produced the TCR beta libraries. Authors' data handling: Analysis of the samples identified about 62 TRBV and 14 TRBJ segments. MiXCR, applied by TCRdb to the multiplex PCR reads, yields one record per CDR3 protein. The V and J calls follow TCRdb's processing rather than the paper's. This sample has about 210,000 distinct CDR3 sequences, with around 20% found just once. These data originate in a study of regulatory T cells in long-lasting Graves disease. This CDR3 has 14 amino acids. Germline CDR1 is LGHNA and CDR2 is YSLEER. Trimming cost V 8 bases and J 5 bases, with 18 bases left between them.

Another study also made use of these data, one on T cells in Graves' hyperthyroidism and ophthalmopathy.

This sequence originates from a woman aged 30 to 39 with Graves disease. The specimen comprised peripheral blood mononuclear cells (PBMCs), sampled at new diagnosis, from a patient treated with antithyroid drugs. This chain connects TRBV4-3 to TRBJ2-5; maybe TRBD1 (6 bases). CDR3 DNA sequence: TGCGCCAGCTCTACTACCGGACAGAGGGAGACCCAGTACTTC. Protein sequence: CASSTTGQRETQYF.